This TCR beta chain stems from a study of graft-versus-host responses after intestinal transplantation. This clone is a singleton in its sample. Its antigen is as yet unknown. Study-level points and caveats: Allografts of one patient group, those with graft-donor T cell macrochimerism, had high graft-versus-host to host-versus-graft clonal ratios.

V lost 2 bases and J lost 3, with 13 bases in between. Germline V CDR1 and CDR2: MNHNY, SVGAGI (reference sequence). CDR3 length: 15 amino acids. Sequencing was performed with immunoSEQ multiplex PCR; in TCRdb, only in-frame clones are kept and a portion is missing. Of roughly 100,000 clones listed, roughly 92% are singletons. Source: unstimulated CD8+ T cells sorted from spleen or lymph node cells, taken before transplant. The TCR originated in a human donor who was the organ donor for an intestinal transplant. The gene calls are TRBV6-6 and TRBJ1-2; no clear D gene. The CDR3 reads CASSYGSAEDYGYTF. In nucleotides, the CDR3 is TGTGCCAGCAGTTACGGCTCCGCGGAAGACTATGGCTACACCTTC.